These 27 T cell receptor beta chains originate from one sample sequenced in a study of blood T cell repertoires in COVID-19. The protocol was immunoSEQ multiplex PCR, while the TCRdb copy is restricted to in-frame clones and leaves out a portion. The table lists about 23,000 clones, 94% of them singletons, with about 4% in the top ten. Input material: peripheral blood. The receptors originated from a woman between 50 and 59 years old with active COVID-19.

The chain combines TRBV21-1 with TRBJ2-7; TRBD2 reflects the table's D call only, with no check against the DNA. TRBV21-1 is classified as a pseudogene. The CDR3 contains 20 residues. CDR3 in DNA: TGTGCCAGCAGCAAAGATCGCCGCGCCTTTCAGCGGGAGGGAACCTACGAGCAGTACTTC. This codes for CASSKDRRAFQREGTYEQYF.

The gene calls are TRBV14 and TRBJ2-3, with TRBD2 identical over 7 bases. CDR3 size: 22 residues. The germline V gene encodes CDR1 SGHDN and CDR2 FVKESK. Trimming took 0 bases from V and 1 from J; bases not matched to a gene: 22. Here the CDR3 DNA reads TGTGCCAGCAGCCAAGATGCCGAGGGAGGGCCAGGTATATCAGGTCGCACAGATACGCAGTATTTT. Protein product: CASSQDAEGGPGISGRTDTQYF.

The V gene is TRBV6-1, the J gene TRBJ2-7; D is perhaps TRBD1 (6 bases). CDR3 length: 13 amino acids. Trimming shortened V by 3 bases and J by 3 bases, and 9 bases separated the two germline ends. Per germline, CDR1 MNHNS and CDR2 SASEGT. CDR3 amino acids: CASSDRQVYEQYF. The CDR3 DNA reads as TGTGCCAGCAGTGATCGACAGGTCTACGAGCAGTACTTC.

This clone was detected only a few times. This sequence joins TRBV5-4 and TRBJ1-4; 8 positions agree with TRBD1. The V segment lost 3 bases and the J segment 6 bases; nucleotides outside the gene matches: 7. Germline V gene sequence: CDR1 SGHNT, CDR2 YYREEE (reference sequence). CDR3 length: 15 residues. The CDR3 nucleotides are TGTGCCAGCAGCTCGGCAGGGGGCGCGGATGAAAAACTGTTTTTT. Its protein is CASSSAGGADEKLFF.

The gene calls are TRBV9 and TRBJ1-2; 8 bases agree with TRBD1. CDR1 SGDLS and CDR2 YYNGEE come from the germline V gene. The CDR3 extends over 15 amino acids. V dropped 4 bases and J dropped 8; count of bases not matched to a gene: 13. The CDR3 DNA reads as TGTGCCAGCAGCCCGCGGACAGGGAAAGGTCAAGGCTACACCTTC. This gives the protein CASSPRTGKGQGYTF.

This chain uses TRBV5-5 with TRBJ2-1, with TRBD1 matching 8 bases. The CDR3 length is 14 residues. CDR1 and CDR2 (germline): SGHKS, YYEKEE (reference sequence). The V gene end was trimmed by 0 bases and the J gene end by 4 bases; junction bases not matched to a gene: 0. This CDR3 reads CASSLGQGYNEQFF. In DNA, the CDR3 is TGTGCCAGCAGCTTGGGACAGGGGTACAATGAGCAGTTCTTC.

The rearrangement uses TRBV27 and TRBJ1-5; a weak D match, TRBD1 (5 bases). This CDR3 is built from 15 residues. CDR1 is MNHEY and CDR2 is SMNVEV in the germline V gene (reference sequence). The V end lost 6 bases, the J end lost 5 bases, and 17 bases lay between the germline ends. This CDR3 reads CASSPQGSGDQPQHF. CDR3 DNA: TGTGCCAGCAGCCCACAAGGGTCGGGGGATCAGCCCCAGCATTTT.

This chain uses TRBV5-4 with TRBJ1-2; 7 bases are shared with TRBD1. Germline V gene data show CDR1 as SGHNT and CDR2 as YYREEE (reference sequence). With 0 bases clipped from V and 6 bases from J, the junction kept 11 bases outside the gene matches. The CDR3 totals 16 residues. The DNA of the CDR3 is TGTGCCAGCAGCTTGGAATGGGCAGGACAGGCCAATGGCTACACCTTC. This encodes CASSLEWAGQANGYTF.

The chain couples TRBV6-5 to TRBJ2-3; D remains unclear. V was pared by 6 bases and J by 2 bases, with 15 bases between. This CDR3 has 15 amino acids. Germline assignment: CDR1 MNHEY and CDR2 SVGAGI. The CDR3 DNA sequence: TGTGCCAGCAGATCCACCCCGAGTAACACAGATACGCAGTATTTT. It translates to CASRSTPSNTDTQYF.

The chain combines TRBV5-1 with TRBJ2-7, with TRBD1 as a possible D gene (6 bases). CDR3 length: 16 amino acids. Trimming shortened V by 0 bases and J by 3 bases, and 16 bases separated the two germline ends. Per germline, CDR1 SGHRS and CDR2 YFSETQ. The CDR3 DNA sequence: TGCGCCAGCAGCTTGGAAGGTACTCACAGGGTCTACGAGCAGTACTTC. Amino acids: CASSLEGTHRVYEQYF.

This clone was recorded only once. This rearrangement joins TRBV19 to TRBJ1-2; 7 bases are a match to TRBD1. With V trimmed by 7 bases and J by 7 bases, 12 bases remained unmatched. The CDR3 sequence is 14 residues long. CDR1 is LNHDA and CDR2 is SQIVND in the germline V gene (reference sequence). The CDR3, as DNA: TGTGCCAGTACCGTACAGGGGAGCGTGGCTGGCTACACCTTC. Protein sequence: CASTVQGSVAGYTF.

The chain combines TRBV28 with TRBJ2-5, with 7 positions matching TRBD2. Germline loops: CDR1 MDHEN, CDR2 SYDVKM. The CDR3 is 13 amino acids. The trim removed 7 bases at V and 4 bases at J, leaving 6 bases unmatched. The CDR3 here is CASTRAGRETQYF. DNA for the CDR3: TGTGCCAGCACTAGAGCGGGGAGAGAGACCCAGTACTTC.

Here the CDR3 DNA reads TGTGCCAGCAGCCTTAATGCAGGGGATGGCTACACCTTC. This gives the protein CASSLNAGDGYTF. The genes are TRBV11-1 and TRBJ1-2, with D possibly TRBD1 on 6 matching bases. V dropped 5 bases and J dropped 6 bases, with 13 bases sitting between them. CDR1 and CDR2 (germline): SGHAT, FQDESV (reference sequence). CDR3 size: 13 residues.

The chain has TRBV5-4 and TRBJ2-5, with 7 bases that match TRBD2. V shed 0 bases and J 4 bases; nucleotides not matched to a gene: 3. Germline CDR1 and CDR2: SGHNT and YYREEE (reference sequence). This CDR3 spans 14 amino acids. DNA of the CDR3: TGTGCCAGCAGCTTGGGGGGGGGTGTAGAGACCCAGTACTTC. The encoded protein is CASSLGGGVETQYF.

This chain joins TRBV27 and TRBJ2-5; 10 nucleotides line up with TRBD2. Germline V gives CDR1 MNHEY, CDR2 SMNVEV (reference sequence). This CDR3 region has 15 residues. The trim removed 9 bases at V and 5 bases at J, leaving 12 bases unmatched. CDR3 in DNA: TGTGCCAGTAGCGGGAGTAGCGGGGGGAGGGAGACCCAGTACTTC. Translation gives CASSGSSGGRETQYF.

The chain couples TRBV5-4 to TRBJ2-1; 7 bases match TRBD1. Germline V gene data show CDR1 as SGHNT and CDR2 as YYREEE (reference sequence). This CDR3 has 15 residues. After removal of 4 bases from V and 4 bases from J, the junction contained 8 bases not matched to a gene. CDR3 sequence (DNA): TGTGCCAGCAGCATAGGGACAGCAAAGTACAATGAGCAGTTCTTC. It codes for CASSIGTAKYNEQFF. The entire variable domain, with the rest obtained from reference TRBV5-4 and TRBJ2-1, is as follows: ETGVTQSPTHLIKTRGQQVTLRCSSQSGHNTVSWYQQALGQGPQFIFQYYREEENGRGNFPPRFSGLQFPNYSSELNVNALELDDSALYLCASSIGTAKYNEQFFGPGTRLTVL.

This sequence joins TRBV3-1 (or the pseudogene TRBV3-2) and TRBJ1-4; D uncertain. Per the germline V gene, CDR1 is LGHDT and CDR2 is YNNKEL (reference sequence). V was pared by 1 base and J by 10 bases, with 10 bases between. The CDR3 covers 13 residues. CDR3 sequence: CASSQGSQVKLFF. Written as DNA, the CDR3 is TGTGCCAGCAGCCAAGGTTCTCAGGTAAAACTGTTTTTT.

The chain combines TRBV6-5 with TRBJ2-7; D gene uncertain. Trimming stripped 6 bases from V and 0 bases from J, with 12 bases between. CDR3 length equals 14 residues. Germline V gives CDR1 MNHEY, CDR2 SVGAGI. The CDR3 nucleotides read TGTGCCAGCAGAGGTGACACAACCTCCTACGAGCAGTACGTC. It yields the protein CASRGDTTSYEQYV.

This rearrangement joins TRBV5-4 to TRBJ1-4, with D unresolved. Trimming cost V 5 bases and J 0 bases, with 11 bases left between them. Looked up from germline, CDR1 is SGHNT and CDR2 is YYREEE (reference sequence). The CDR3 is 15 amino acids. The CDR3 spells CASSLSTATNEKLFF. As DNA, the CDR3 is TGTGCCAGCAGTCTTTCCACGGCAACTAATGAAAAACTGTTTTTT.

The chain combines TRBV27 with TRBJ1-5; a possible D gene is TRBD1 (5 bases). CDR1 and CDR2 (germline): MNHEY, SMNVEV (reference sequence). Trimming took 8 bases from V and 2 from J, leaving 16 bases between them. The CDR3 contains 15 residues. Here the CDR3 reads CASGSLGGGNQPQHF. CDR3 sequence (DNA): TGTGCCAGCGGGTCCCTCGGGGGTGGCAATCAGCCCCAGCATTTT.

This clone was seen just once. This chain connects TRBV6-5 to TRBJ1-1, with TRBD1 identical over 7 bases. The ends lost 6 bases at V and 7 bases at J; junction bases unmatched: 5. This CDR3 has 12 amino acids. CDR1 is MNHEY and CDR2 is SVGAGI in the germline V gene. The chain's CDR3 is CASSARDSEAFF. The CDR3 bases are TGTGCCAGCAGCGCCCGGGACAGTGAAGCTTTCTTT.

This chain uses TRBV27 with TRBJ1-2, with D perhaps matching TRBD1 (6 bases). There are 15 residues in the CDR3. CDR1 and CDR2 (germline): MNHEY, SMNVEV (reference sequence). Trimming pared 10 bases from V and 7 bases from J, leaving 25 bases between. CDR3 bases: TGTGCCACCCGAGGGGGGGCAGGGGCTTCGGGTGGCTACACCTTC. Translation: CATRGGAGASGGYTF.

This clone was observed once. The chain links TRBV5-8 to TRBJ2-1; TRBD1 aligns across 9 bases. The J segment lost 8 bases and the V segment lost 3 bases, leaving 15 bases of the junction unmatched. The germline V gene encodes CDR1 SGHTS and CDR2 YDEGEE. The CDR3 covers 17 residues. The CDR3 nucleotides read TGTGCCAGCAGCTCCCAGATCTACCCGGGACAGGGATATGAGCAGTTCTTC. Residues: CASSSQIYPGQGYEQFF.

The chain carries TRBV3-1 (or the pseudogene TRBV3-2) and TRBJ2-4; 8 nucleotides match TRBD2. The CDR3 contains 16 residues. V lost 1 base and J lost 9; bases outside the gene matches: 11. Germline CDR1 LGHDT, CDR2 YNNKEL (reference sequence). Written as DNA, the CDR3 is TGTGCCAGCAGCCAAGTACCAGCGGGAGAAAGAATCATTCAGTACTTC. Protein sequence: CASSQVPAGERIIQYF.

This chain joins TRBV19 and TRBJ2-7, with D perhaps matching TRBD2 (5 bases). In germline, CDR1 is LNHDA, CDR2 SQIVND (reference sequence). The CDR3 is made up of 16 amino acids. V gave up 5 bases and J gave up 2 bases, with 19 bases separating them. In DNA, the CDR3 is TGTGCCAGTAGTCTCATAAGCCTGGGAGTCCCCTACGAGCAGTACTTC. It is translated as CASSLISLGVPYEQYF.

The rearrangement links TRBV6-4 to TRBJ1-2; D is possibly TRBD1 (5 bases). Deletions cut 2 bases from V and 4 bases from J, with 11 bases between. Germline V gene sequence: CDR1 MRHNA, CDR2 SNTAGT. The CDR3 is 14 residues long. CDR3 sequence (DNA): TGTGCCAGCAGTGACAGGGGCGCTGGCTATGGCTACACCTTC. Residues: CASSDRGAGYGYTF.

V and J are TRBV12-1 and TRBJ2-7; TRBD1 was called by the table and not checked on the DNA. TRBV12-1 is termed a pseudogene. The CDR3 contains 15 residues. The CDR3 bases are TGTGCCAGCAGCTTGAGACAGGTAAGCCTCTACGAGCAGTACGTC. Protein: CASSLRQVSLYEQYV.